These T cell receptor beta chains were read from a single sample in a study of OX40 agonist ivuxolimab in advanced cancers. TCRdb's copy holds only in-frame clones and misses some; the assay was immunoSEQ multiplex PCR. The sample lists about 100,000 clones, approximately 89% occurring once. The sample consisted of CD4+ or CD8+ T cells sorted from blood, taken in a trial of the OX40 agonist ivuxolimab. The source is an adult with an advanced solid tumor such as melanoma, head and neck, liver or kidney cancer. The CDR3 runs from the conserved cysteine through the conserved F or W. A D gene is named only where the DNA matches it firmly. Size values are once, few and many counts, or a class for expanded clones, and some rows have none.

TRBJ2-3,once,TRBD2,TRBV27,CASRPDAGATDTQYF,TGTGCCAGCAGGCCTGATGCGGGAGCGACAGATACGCAGTATTTT
TRBJ1-5,-,-,TRBV30,CAWSVSGQPQHF,TGTGCCTGGAGTGTCTCAGGGCAGCCCCAGCATTTT
TRBJ2-7,once,-,TRBV30,CAWSRSGTSYEQYF,TGTGCCTGGAGTCGGTCGGGGACCTCCTACGAGCAGTACTTC
TRBJ1-1,-,TRBD1,TRBV6-9,CASRGDRDLNTEAFF,TGTGCCAGCAGGGGGGACAGGGACTTGAACACTGAAGCTTTCTTT
TRBJ2-7,-,-,TRBV5-3,CARSLDRNRAEQYF,TGTGCCAGAAGCTTGGATAGAAATCGGGCCGAGCAGTACTTC
TRBJ1-1,-,TRBD1,TRBV6-6,CASSYSRTGDTEAFF,TGTGCCAGCAGTTACTCGAGAACAGGGGACACTGAAGCTTTCTTT
TRBJ2-4,few,-,TRBV19,CASSIAGQGNIQYF,TGTGCCAGTAGTATAGCCGGGCAGGGAAACATTCAGTACTTC
TRBJ1-1,-,-,TRBV9,CASSLVGSTTEAFF,TGTGCCAGCAGCCTGGTAGGGTCCACAACTGAAGCTTTCTTT
TRBJ1-2,-,-,TRBV6-6,CASSYSSSNGYTF,TGTGCCAGCAGTTACTCCTCGAGCAATGGCTACACCTTC
TRBJ2-5,once,-,TRBV6-6,CASSPFGTPQETQYF,TGTGCCAGCAGTCCTTTCGGGACACCCCAAGAGACCCAGTACTTC
TRBJ2-7,-,TRBD2,TRBV5-4,CASSLAGLAGGSSYEQYF,TGTGCCAGCAGCTTGGCAGGACTAGCGGGGGGAAGCTCCTACGAGCAGTACTTC
TRBJ1-5,-,-,TRBV5-8,CASSFGNQPQHF,TGTGCCAGCAGCTTTGGCAATCAGCCCCAGCATTTT
TRBJ2-5,-,TRBD2,TRBV10-1,CASSEGTSGGETQYF,TGCGCCAGCAGCGAGGGGACTAGCGGGGGAGAGACCCAGTACTTC
TRBJ2-2,-,TRBD2,TRBV10-3,CAIRMGLAIEERNTGELFF,TGTGCCATCAGGATGGGACTAGCGATCGAAGAGCGGAACACCGGGGAGCTGTTTTTT
TRBJ2-2,few,-,TRBV5-1,CASSLGGSDTGELFF,TGCGCCAGCAGCTTGGGTGGGTCTGACACCGGGGAGCTGTTTTTT
TRBJ2-2,-,-,TRBV5-4,CASSLPGELFF,TGTGCCAGCAGCCTGCCCGGGGAGCTGTTTTTT
TRBJ1-3,-,-,TRBV6-5,CASSYSRDSGNTIYF,TGTGCCAGCAGTTACTCCCGGGACTCTGGAAACACCATATATTTT
TRBJ2-3,-,TRBD2,TRBV10-3,CAISDGLAGGIDTQYF,TGTGCCATCAGTGACGGACTAGCGGGAGGTATAGATACGCAGTATTTT
TRBJ1-2,-,TRBD1,TRBV2,CASQGQKDGYTF,TGTGCCAGCCAGGGACAGAAAGATGGCTACACCTTC
TRBJ1-4,-,-,TRBV5-5,CASSPNFWTNEKLFF,TGTGCCAGCAGCCCTAATTTCTGGACTAATGAAAAACTGTTTTTT
TRBJ2-2,-,TRBD2,TRBV18,CASSPIAGNTGELFF,TGTGCCAGCTCACCGATAGCGGGGAACACCGGGGAGCTGTTTTTT
TRBJ2-1,-,TRBD2,TRBV19,CASSTGTSGINEQFF,TGTGCCAGTAGCACCGGGACTAGCGGTATCAATGAGCAGTTCTTC
TRBJ1-1,-,-,TRBV10-3,CAISEGGLGVTEAFF,TGTGCCATCAGTGAGGGAGGGTTAGGTGTGACTGAAGCTTTCTTT
TRBJ1-1,once,TRBD1,TRBV25-1,CASRGGGAGTEAFF,TGTGCCAGCAGGGGAGGGGGCGCGGGCACTGAAGCTTTCTTT
TRBJ2-1,-,TRBD2,TRBV7-8,CASSLSGLAGVRTYNEQFF,TGTGCCAGCAGCTTAAGTGGACTAGCGGGAGTACGGACCTACAATGAGCAGTTCTTC
TRBJ2-7,-,-,TRBV18,CASSLGQGLNEQYF,TGTGCCAGCTCACTCGGGCAGGGGCTCAACGAGCAGTACTTC